The present TCR beta chain was sequenced within a study of memory CD4+ T cells and cytomegalovirus serostatus. Trimming took 2 bases from V and 3 from J, leaving 24 bases between them. The CDR3 has 18 amino acids. From germline, CDR1 is SGHRS and CDR2 YFSETQ. Using immunoSEQ multiplex PCR, the repertoire was profiled, and TCRdb retains in-frame clones only, with some absent. The top ten clones hold roughly 4.7% of a sample with tens of thousands of clones, about 70% of them seen once. The sort gate was single viable CD3+CD4+CD8-CD45RO+ cells for memory CD4+ T cells. The chain links TRBV5-1 to TRBJ2-7, with D uncertain. The receptor comes from an adult in good health and CMV-seropositive. The sequencing sample was made of memory CD4+ T cells from blood. The DNA of the CDR3 is TGCGCCAGCAGCTTAAAGGACGGCACTCGGTTGAGGTTCTACGAGCAGTACTTC. This translates into CASSLKDGTRLRFYEQYF. The entire variable domain, with the rest obtained from reference TRBV5-1 and TRBJ2-7, is as follows: KAGVTQTPRYLIKTRGQQVTLSCSPISGHRSVSWYQQTPGQGLQFLFEYFSETQRNKGNFPGRFSGRQFSNSRSEMNVSTLELGDSALYLCASSLKDGTRLRFYEQYFGPGTRLTVT.